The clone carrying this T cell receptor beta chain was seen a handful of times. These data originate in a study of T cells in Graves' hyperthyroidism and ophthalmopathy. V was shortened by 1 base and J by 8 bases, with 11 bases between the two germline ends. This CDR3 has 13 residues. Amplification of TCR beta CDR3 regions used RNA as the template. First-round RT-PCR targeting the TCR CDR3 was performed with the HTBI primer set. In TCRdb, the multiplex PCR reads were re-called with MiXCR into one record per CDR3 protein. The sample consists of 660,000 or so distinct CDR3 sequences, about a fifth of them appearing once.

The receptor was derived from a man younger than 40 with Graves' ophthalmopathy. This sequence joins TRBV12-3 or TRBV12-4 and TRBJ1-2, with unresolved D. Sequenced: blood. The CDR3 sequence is CASSLGPLEGYTF. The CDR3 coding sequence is TGTGCCAGCAGTTTAGGGCCACTGGAAGGCTACACCTTC.